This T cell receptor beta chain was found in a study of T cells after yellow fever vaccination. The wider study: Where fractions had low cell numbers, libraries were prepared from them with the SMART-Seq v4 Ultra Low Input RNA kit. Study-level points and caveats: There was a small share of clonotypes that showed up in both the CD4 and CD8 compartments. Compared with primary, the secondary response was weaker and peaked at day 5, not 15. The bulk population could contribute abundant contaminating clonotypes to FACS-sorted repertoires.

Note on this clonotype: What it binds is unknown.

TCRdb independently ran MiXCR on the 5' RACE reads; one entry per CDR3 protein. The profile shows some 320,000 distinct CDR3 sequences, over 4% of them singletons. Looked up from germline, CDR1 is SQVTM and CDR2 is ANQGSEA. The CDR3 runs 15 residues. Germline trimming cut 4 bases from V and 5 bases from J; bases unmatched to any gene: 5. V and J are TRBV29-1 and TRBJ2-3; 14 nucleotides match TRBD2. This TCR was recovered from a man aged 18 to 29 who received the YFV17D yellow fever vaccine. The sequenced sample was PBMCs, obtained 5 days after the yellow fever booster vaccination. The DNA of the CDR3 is TGCAGCGTTGGAGCCGGGACTAGCGGGGGAGATACGCAGTATTTT. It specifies CSVGAGTSGGDTQYF.